Each of the 17 T cell receptor beta chains below was sequenced from the same sample in a study of tumor and adjacent non-tumor tissue in lung cancer. TCRbeta libraries were built with three rounds of nested PCR, modified from ARM-PCR. Each CDR3 protein gets one entry after TCRdb re-called the multiplex PCR reads with MiXCR. The sample includes 81,000 or so distinct CDR3 sequences, around 85% seen only once; the top ten take 10% to 15%. RNA was extracted from bulk tissue without any cell sorting. The specimen was lung tumor tissue. These receptors originate from a woman in her forties or fifties with non-small cell lung cancer.

About this clonotype itself: Here the CDR3 omits its conserved ending phenylalanine or tryptophan, so a read error is the likely source. The chain is built from TRBV6-5 and TRBJ2-5; TRBD1 matches 10 bases. Germline values: CDR1 MNHEY, CDR2 SVGAGI. The CDR3 covers 17 residues. CDR3 protein: CSSIDPLGQGYRETQYL. CDR3 coding DNA: TGTTCCAGTATCGACCCCCTGGGACAGGGGTATCGAGAGACCCAGTACTTA.

A remark on this clonotype: The junction departs from the called germline gene at one end, perhaps through a read error. The chain has TRBV10-3 and TRBJ2-7; 7 bases are shared with TRBD1. The length of the CDR3 is 13 residues. CDR1 is ENHRY, CDR2 SYGVKD, per germline. As DNA, the CDR3 is TGTGACATCAGCTCCGGGACAGACTACGAGCAGTATTTC. Amino acids: CDISSGTDYEQYF.

Worth noting for this clonotype: A read error may be the cause here, since a much bigger clone is one base away. The chain carries TRBV5-1 and TRBJ1-1, with D possibly being TRBD1 (6 bases). The CDR3 contains 14 residues. The germline gives CDR1 SGHRS, CDR2 YFSETQ. The ends were cut back, 7 bases at V and 2 bases at J, with 15 bases in the middle. The CDR3 DNA reads as TGCGCCAGCGGCCAGGGGACGGCCAACACTGAAGCTTTCTTT. It encodes CASGQGTANTEAFF.

Points on this clonotype: The final CDR3 position lacks the conserved phenylalanine or tryptophan, pointing to a likely read error. The rearrangement links TRBV28 to TRBJ1-1; 8 nucleotides match TRBD1. The CDR3 extends over 15 amino acids. Germline V gene lookup returns CDR1 MDHEN and CDR2 SYDVKM. The CDR3: CASSLIRDRRIRAFC. DNA of the CDR3: TGCGCCAGCAGTTTAATCCGGGACAGGCGCATCAGGGCTTTCTGT.

The rearrangement joins TRBV20-1 to TRBJ1-1, with TRBD1 as a possible D gene (6 bases). Deletions cut 3 bases from V and 13 bases from J, with 15 bases between. This CDR3 spans 11 amino acids. Germline loops: CDR1 DFQATT, CDR2 SNEGSKA (reference sequence). The CDR3 nucleotides are TGCAGTGCTAGTCCTGACAGGATAATTTTCTTT. As protein: CSASPDRIIFF.

This clonotype came up once. The chain joins TRBV7-9 to TRBJ1-4; 11 bases fit TRBD1. The germline V gene encodes CDR1 SEHNR and CDR2 FQNEAQ (reference sequence). CDR3 length: 16 amino acids. The trim removed 7 bases at V and 8 bases at J, leaving 12 bases unmatched. The CDR3 nucleotides read TGTGCCAGCAATTTACCCGGGACAGGGGGGAGAGAAAAACTGTTTTTT. As protein: CASNLPGTGGREKLFF. The complete variable domain, with remaining parts taken from reference TRBV7-9 and TRBJ1-4, reads DTGVSQNPRHKITKRGQNVTFRCDPISEHNRLYWYRQTLGQGPEFLTYFQNEAQLEKSRLLSDRFSAERPKGSFSTLEIQRTEQGDSAMYLCASNLPGTGGREKLFFGSGTQLSVL.

This sequence joins TRBV7-2 and TRBJ2-6; the D gene is possibly TRBD2 (6 bases). The CDR3 spans 20 residues. The germline V gene has CDR1 SGHTA and CDR2 FQGNSA. V gave up 6 bases and J gave up 1 base, with 25 bases separating them. CDR3 amino acids: CASRKVFWGDSVSGANVLTF. Written as DNA, the CDR3 is TGTGCCAGCAGAAAGGTTTTCTGGGGGGACTCTGTTTCTGGGGCCAACGTCCTGACTTTC.

The chain recombines TRBV20-1 with TRBJ2-4; maybe TRBD1 (6 bases). The CDR3 is made up of 13 amino acids. With 7 bases removed from V and 3 bases from J, the gap between germline ends came to 13 bases. Germline CDR1 and CDR2: DFQATT and SNEGSKA (reference sequence). The CDR3 loop reads CSVIWGRKNIQYF. The CDR3 DNA sequence: TGCAGTGTTATTTGGGGGCGCAAAAACATTCAGTACTTC.

The chain joins TRBV20-1 to TRBJ2-3; 12 nucleotides align to TRBD1. This CDR3 region has 15 residues. From germline, CDR1 is DFQATT and CDR2 SNEGSKA (reference sequence). After removal of 7 bases from V and 5 bases from J, the junction contained 10 bases not matched to a gene. The CDR3 reads CSVQSGQGARDTQYF. CDR3 bases: TGCAGTGTTCAATCGGGACAGGGGGCGCGAGATACGCAGTATTTT.

A single count supports this clonotype. J is TRBJ2-7 and V is TRBV6-2 or TRBV6-3; 9 bases agree with TRBD2. This CDR3 has 17 residues. The J segment lost 5 bases and the V segment lost 4 bases, leaving 15 bases of the junction unmatched. Per germline, CDR1 MNHEY and CDR2 SVGEGT. The CDR3 reads CASSFTGGRASTHEQYF. CDR3 DNA sequence: TGTGCCAGCAGTTTTACCGGCGGGAGGGCCTCTACCCACGAGCAGTACTTC.

Points on this clonotype: A read error may produce the germline difference seen at one junction end. This chain links TRBV6-5 with TRBJ2-2; D tentatively fits TRBD1 or TRBD2 (6 bases each). CDR3 length equals 13 residues. Germline V gene data show CDR1 as MNHEY and CDR2 as SVGAGI. The CDR3 nucleotides read TGTGCCAACAGTTACGGGGGCACCAGGGAGCTGTTTTTT. Protein: CANSYGGTRELFF.

Comment on this clonotype: An end of the junction does not agree with germline; a read error may underlie this. The J gene is TRBJ1-2, the V gene TRBV12-3 or TRBV12-4, with D unresolved. The CDR3 length is 15 residues. CDR3 amino acids: CASRLYEGEDYGYTF. The DNA of the CDR3 is TGTGCCAGCAGATTATACGAAGGAGAGGACTATGGCTACACATTC.

The chain joins TRBV4-3 to TRBJ2-1, with 13 positions matching TRBD2. Looked up from germline, CDR1 is LGHNA and CDR2 is YSLEER. This CDR3 contains 17 residues. V was pared by 5 bases and J by 8 bases, with 12 bases of the junction left unmatched. The CDR3 spells CASSKTPGLAGAHEQFF. The CDR3 bases are TGCGCCAGCAGCAAGACTCCAGGACTAGCGGGAGCCCATGAGCAGTTCTTC.

To note about this clonotype: One end of the junction varies from germline; a read error may be responsible. The chain has TRBV28 and TRBJ2-1; D is perhaps TRBD1 (5 bases). Germline CDR1 MDHEN, CDR2 SYDVKM. The CDR3 is made up of 15 amino acids. CDR3 residues: CPSSLWMGPYNEQFF. In DNA, the CDR3 is TGTCCCAGCAGTTTATGGATGGGGCCCTACAATGAGCAGTTCTTC.

Comment on this clonotype: Sequence at one end of the junction differs from germline and may be a read error. The gene calls are TRBV20-1 and TRBJ1-1, with 7 positions matching TRBD1. Per germline, CDR1 DFQATT and CDR2 SNEGSKA (reference sequence). The CDR3 covers 16 residues. The DNA of the CDR3 is TGCAGTGCTAGAGATCCCGTGACAGGGTCGAACACTGAAGCTTTCTTC. As protein: CSARDPVTGSNTEAFF.

As to this clonotype: The CDR3 does not close with the conserved phenylalanine or tryptophan, likely indicating a read error. The chain joins TRBV6-2 or TRBV6-3 to TRBJ1-5; TRBD1 matches at 7 bases. The V gene end was trimmed by 8 bases and the J gene end by 4 bases; junction bases not matched to a gene: 5. In germline, CDR1 is MNHEY, CDR2 SVGEGT. CDR3 length equals 13 residues. CDR3 protein: CASGGTENQPQHY. CDR3 nucleotides: TGTGCCAGCGGCGGGACAGAGAATCAGCCCCAGCATTAT.

This clonotype occurred a few times. Given a much more abundant clone one base away, this may be a read error. V and J are TRBV20-1 and TRBJ2-5; 9 bases are shared with TRBD2. J was trimmed by 3 bases and V by 4 bases; bases with no gene match: 0. Germline V gives CDR1 DFQATT, CDR2 SNEGSKA (reference sequence). This CDR3 comprises 12 residues. CDR3 loop: CSAIAGEETQYF. The CDR3 DNA follows: TGCAGTGCTATAGCGGGAGAAGAGACCCAGTACTTC.